The present T cell receptor (beta chain) was sequenced within a study of blood T cell repertoires in COVID-19. The trim removed 1 base at V and 5 bases at J, leaving 4 bases unmatched. The CDR3 contains 15 residues. Germline loops: CDR1 SGHNT, CDR2 YENEEA. The assay was immunoSEQ multiplex PCR, and TCRdb's table has in-frame clones only and misses some. The sample carries just over 300,000 clones, 85% to 90% recorded once. The specimen sequenced was PBMCs or T cells enriched from blood (not recorded which). This sequence originates from a man aged 25-45 years who had recovered from COVID-19. The chain recombines TRBV11-3 with TRBJ2-1; 8 positions match TRBD1. CDR3 sequence reads: CASSLGRGPDNEQFF. The CDR3 nucleotides read TGTGCCAGCAGCTTAGGCAGGGGGCCAGACAATGAGCAGTTCTTC.